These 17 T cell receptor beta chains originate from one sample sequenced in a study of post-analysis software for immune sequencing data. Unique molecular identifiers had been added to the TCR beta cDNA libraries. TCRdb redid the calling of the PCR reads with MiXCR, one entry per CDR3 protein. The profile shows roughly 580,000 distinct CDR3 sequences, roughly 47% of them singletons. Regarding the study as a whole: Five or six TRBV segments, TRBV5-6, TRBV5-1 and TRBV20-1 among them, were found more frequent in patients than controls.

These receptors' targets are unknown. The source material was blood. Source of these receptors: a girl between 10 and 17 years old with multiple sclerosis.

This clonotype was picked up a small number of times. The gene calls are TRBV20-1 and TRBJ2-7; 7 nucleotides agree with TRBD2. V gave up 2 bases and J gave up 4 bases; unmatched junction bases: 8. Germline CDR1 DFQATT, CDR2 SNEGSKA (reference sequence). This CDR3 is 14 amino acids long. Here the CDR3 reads CSARPSPAGYEQYF. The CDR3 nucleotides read TGCAGTGCTAGACCCTCCCCAGCGGGGTACGAGCAGTACTTC.

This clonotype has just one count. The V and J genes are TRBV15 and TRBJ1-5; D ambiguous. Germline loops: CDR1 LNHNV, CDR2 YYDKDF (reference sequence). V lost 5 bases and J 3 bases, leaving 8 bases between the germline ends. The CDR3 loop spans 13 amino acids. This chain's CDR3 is CATSEGYNQPQHF. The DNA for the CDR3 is TGTGCCACCAGCGAAGGATACAATCAGCCCCAGCATTTT.

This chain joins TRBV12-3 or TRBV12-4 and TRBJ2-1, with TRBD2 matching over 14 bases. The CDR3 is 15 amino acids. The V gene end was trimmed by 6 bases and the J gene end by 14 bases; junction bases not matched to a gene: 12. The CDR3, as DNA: TGTGCCAGCAGCCTTGGACTAGCGGGAGGCTCCACGAAGTTCTTC. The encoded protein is CASSLGLAGGSTKFF.

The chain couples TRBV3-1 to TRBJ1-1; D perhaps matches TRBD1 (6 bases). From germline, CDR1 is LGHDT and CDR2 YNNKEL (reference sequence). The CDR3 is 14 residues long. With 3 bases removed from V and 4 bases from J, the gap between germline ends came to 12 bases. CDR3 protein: CASSHQQGSTEAFF. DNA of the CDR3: TGTGCCAGCAGCCACCAACAGGGAAGCACTGAAGCTTTCTTT.

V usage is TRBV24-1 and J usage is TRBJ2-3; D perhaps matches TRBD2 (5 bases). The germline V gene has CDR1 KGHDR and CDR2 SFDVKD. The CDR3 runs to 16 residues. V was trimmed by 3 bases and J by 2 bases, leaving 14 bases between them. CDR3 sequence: CATSDPLAGLTDTQYF. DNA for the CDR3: TGTGCCACCAGTGATCCGCTAGCCGGCCTCACAGATACGCAGTATTTT.

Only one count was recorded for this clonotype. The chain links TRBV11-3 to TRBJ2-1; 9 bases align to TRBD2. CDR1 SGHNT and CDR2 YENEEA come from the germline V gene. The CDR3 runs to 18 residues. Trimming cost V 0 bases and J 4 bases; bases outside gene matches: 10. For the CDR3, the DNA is TGTGCCAGCAGCTTAGAAATTCTGGGCGGGAGGGTTTACAATGAGCAGTTCTTC. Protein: CASSLEILGGRVYNEQFF.

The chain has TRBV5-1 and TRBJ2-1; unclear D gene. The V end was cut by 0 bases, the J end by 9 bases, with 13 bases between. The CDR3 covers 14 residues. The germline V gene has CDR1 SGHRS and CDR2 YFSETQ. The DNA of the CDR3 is TGCGCCAGCAGCTTGGCCCTAAAGGAAGGTGAGCAGTTCTTC. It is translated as CASSLALKEGEQFF.

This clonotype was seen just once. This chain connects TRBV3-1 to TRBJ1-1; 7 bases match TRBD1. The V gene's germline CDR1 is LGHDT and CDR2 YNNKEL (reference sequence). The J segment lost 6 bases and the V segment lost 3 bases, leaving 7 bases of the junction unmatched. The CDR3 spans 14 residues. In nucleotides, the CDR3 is TGTGCCAGCAGCCATCGACAGGGACTCGCTGAAGCTTTCTTT. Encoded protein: CASSHRQGLAEAFF.

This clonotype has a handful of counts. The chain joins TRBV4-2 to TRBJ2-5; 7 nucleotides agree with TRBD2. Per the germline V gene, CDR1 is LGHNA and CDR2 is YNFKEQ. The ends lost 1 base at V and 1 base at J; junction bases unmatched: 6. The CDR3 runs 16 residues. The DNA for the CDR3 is TGTGCCAGCAGCCAAGCGCAGGCTAGCGGCCAAGAGACCCAGTACTTC. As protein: CASSQAQASGQETQYF.

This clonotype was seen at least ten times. The DNA for the CDR3 is TGCGCCAGCAGCTTGGGGTTTGAGCAGTACTTC. Its protein product is CASSLGFEQYF. The chain has TRBV5-1 and TRBJ2-5; D is uncertain. The V gene lost 0 bases and the J gene lost 11 bases, with 8 bases spanning the gap. Germline V lookup: CDR1 SGHRS, CDR2 YFSETQ. The CDR3 is 11 amino acids.

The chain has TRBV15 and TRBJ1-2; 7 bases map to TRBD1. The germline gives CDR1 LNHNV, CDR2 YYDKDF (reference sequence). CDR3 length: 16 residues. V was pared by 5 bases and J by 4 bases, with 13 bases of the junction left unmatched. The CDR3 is CATSLGEQGGPYGYTF. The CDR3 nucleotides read TGTGCCACCAGCCTAGGGGAGCAGGGGGGCCCCTATGGCTACACCTTC.

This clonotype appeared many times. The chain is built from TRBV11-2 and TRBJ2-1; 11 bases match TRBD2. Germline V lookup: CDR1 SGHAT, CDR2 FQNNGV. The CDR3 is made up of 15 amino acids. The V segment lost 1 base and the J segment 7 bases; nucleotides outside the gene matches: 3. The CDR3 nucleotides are TGTGCCAGCAGCTTAGGGGGGACTAGCGGTAATGAGCAGTTCTTC. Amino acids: CASSLGGTSGNEQFF.

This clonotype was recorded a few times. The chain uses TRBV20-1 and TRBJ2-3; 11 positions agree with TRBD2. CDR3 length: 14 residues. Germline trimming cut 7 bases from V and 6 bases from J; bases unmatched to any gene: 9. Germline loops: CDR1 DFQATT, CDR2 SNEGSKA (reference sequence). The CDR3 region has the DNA TGCAGTGGCAATCCTAGCGGGGGGAGGGATACGCAGTATTTT. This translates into CSGNPSGGRDTQYF.

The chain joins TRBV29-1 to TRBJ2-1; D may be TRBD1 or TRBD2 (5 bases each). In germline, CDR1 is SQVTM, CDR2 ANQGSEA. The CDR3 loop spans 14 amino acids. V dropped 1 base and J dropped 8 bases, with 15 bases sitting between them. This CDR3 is CSVEAPPRDDEQFF. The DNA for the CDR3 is TGCAGCGTTGAAGCCCCCCCCAGGGACGATGAGCAGTTCTTC.

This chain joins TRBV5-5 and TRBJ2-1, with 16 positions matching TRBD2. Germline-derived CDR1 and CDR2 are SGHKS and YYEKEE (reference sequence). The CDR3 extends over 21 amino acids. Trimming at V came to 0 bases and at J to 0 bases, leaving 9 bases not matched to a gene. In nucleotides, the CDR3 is TGTGCCAGCAGCTTGGGGGTCCGGGGACTAGCGGGAGGGGTCTCCTACAATGAGCAGTTCTTC. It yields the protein CASSLGVRGLAGGVSYNEQFF.

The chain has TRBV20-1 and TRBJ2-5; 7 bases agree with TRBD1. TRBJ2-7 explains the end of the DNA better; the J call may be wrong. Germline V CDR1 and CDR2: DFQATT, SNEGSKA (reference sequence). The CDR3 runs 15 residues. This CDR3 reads CSARDVKGQSYEQYF. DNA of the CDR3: TGCAGTGCTAGAGACGTAAAGGGACAGTCATACGAGCAGTACTTC.

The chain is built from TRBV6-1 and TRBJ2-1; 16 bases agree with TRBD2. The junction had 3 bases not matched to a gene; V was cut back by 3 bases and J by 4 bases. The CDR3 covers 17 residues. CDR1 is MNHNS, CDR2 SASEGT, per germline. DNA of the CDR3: TGTGCCAGCAGTGAGTCGGGACTAGCGGGAGGGTACAATGAGCAGTTCTTC. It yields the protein CASSESGLAGGYNEQFF.